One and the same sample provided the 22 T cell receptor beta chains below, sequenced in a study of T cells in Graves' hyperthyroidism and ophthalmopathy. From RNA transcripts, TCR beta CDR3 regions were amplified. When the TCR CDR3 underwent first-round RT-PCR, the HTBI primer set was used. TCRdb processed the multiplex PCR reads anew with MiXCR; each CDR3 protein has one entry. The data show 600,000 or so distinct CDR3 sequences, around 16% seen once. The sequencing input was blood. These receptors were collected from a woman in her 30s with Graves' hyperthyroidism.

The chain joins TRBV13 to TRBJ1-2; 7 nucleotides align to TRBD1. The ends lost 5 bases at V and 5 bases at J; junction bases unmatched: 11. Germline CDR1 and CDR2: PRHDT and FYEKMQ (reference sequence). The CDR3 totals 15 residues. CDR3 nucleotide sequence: TGTGCCAGCAGCGTAGAGAGAGGGGACAGTTATGGCTACACCTTC. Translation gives CASSVERGDSYGYTF.

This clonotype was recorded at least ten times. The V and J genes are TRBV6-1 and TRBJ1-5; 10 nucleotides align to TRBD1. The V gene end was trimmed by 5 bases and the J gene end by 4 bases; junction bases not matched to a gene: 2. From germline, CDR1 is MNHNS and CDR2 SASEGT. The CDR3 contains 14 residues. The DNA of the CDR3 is TGTGCCAGCAGTTGGGGACAGGGGAATCAGCCCCAGCATTTT. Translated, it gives CASSWGQGNQPQHF.

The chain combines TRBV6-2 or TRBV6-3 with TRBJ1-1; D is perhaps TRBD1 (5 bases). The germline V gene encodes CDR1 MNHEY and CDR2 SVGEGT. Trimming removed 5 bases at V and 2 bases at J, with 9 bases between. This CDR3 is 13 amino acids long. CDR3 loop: CASSRRDNTEAFF. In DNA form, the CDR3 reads TGTGCCAGCAGTCGCCGGGACAACACTGAAGCTTTCTTT.

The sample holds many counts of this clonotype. CDR3: CASSVGVDEQFF. The CDR3 DNA follows: TGTGCCAGCAGTGTCGGAGTTGATGAGCAGTTCTTC. The V call is TRBV6-1, the J call TRBJ2-1; D not certain. Looked up from germline, CDR1 is MNHNS and CDR2 is SASEGT. The V end was cut by 4 bases, the J end by 8 bases, with 9 bases between. The CDR3 sequence is 12 residues long.

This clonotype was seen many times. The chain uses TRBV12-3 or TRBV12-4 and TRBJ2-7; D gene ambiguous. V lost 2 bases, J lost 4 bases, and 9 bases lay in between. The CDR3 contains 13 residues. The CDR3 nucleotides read TGTGCCAGCAGTTTATTTCCCGGGTACGAGCAGTACTTC. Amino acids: CASSLFPGYEQYF.

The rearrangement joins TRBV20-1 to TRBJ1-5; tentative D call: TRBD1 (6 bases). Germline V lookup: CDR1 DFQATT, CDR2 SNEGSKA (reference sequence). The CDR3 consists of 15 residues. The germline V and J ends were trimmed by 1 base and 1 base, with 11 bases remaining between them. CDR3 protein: CSARGGRGSNQPQHF. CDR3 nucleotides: TGCAGTGCTAGAGGTGGCAGGGGAAGCAATCAGCCCCAGCATTTT.

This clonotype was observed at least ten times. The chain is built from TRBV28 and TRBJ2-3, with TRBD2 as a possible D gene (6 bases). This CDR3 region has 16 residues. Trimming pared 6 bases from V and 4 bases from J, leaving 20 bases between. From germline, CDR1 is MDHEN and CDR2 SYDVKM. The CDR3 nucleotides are TGTGCCAGCAGCCTTACAACTAGAGCGGGCGCAGATACGCAGTATTTT. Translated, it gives CASSLTTRAGADTQYF.

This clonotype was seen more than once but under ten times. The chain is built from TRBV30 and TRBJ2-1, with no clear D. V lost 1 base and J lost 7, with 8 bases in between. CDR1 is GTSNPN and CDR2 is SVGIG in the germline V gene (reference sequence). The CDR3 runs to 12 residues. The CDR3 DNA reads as TGTGCCTGGAGTGGGCAGTCTAATGAGCAGTTCTTC. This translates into CAWSGQSNEQFF.

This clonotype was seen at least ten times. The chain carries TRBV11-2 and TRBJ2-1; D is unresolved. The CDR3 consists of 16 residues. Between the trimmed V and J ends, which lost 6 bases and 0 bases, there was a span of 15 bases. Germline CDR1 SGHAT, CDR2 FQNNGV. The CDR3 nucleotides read TGTGCCAGCAGGTCGGGCGGCGCTAGCTCCTACAATGAGCAGTTCTTC. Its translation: CASRSGGASSYNEQFF.

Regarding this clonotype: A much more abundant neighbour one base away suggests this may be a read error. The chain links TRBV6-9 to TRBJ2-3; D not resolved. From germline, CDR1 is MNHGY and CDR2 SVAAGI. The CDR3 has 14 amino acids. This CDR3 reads CAGSYHGAAAPQYF. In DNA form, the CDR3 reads TGTGCCGGCAGTTATCACGGAGCCGCGGCGCCGCAGTATTTT.

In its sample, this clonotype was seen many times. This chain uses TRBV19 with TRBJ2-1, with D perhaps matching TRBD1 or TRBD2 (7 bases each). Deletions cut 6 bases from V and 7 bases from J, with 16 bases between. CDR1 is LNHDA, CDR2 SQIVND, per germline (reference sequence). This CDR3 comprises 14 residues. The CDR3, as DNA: TGTGCCAGTAGCGACAGGGAGGGATGGAATGAGCAGTTCTTC. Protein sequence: CASSDREGWNEQFF.

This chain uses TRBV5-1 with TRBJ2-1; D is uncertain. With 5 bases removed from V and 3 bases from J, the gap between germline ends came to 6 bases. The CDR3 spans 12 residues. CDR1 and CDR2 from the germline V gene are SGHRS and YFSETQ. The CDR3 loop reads CASRTDYNEQFF. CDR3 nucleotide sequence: TGCGCCAGCAGAACAGACTACAATGAGCAGTTCTTC.

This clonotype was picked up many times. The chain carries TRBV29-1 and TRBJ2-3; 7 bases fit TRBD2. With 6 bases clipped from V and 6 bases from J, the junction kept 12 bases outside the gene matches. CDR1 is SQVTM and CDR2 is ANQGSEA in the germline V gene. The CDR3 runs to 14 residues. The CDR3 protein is CSVAKREVADTQYF. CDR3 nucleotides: TGCAGCGTCGCGAAGCGGGAAGTTGCTGATACGCAGTATTTT.

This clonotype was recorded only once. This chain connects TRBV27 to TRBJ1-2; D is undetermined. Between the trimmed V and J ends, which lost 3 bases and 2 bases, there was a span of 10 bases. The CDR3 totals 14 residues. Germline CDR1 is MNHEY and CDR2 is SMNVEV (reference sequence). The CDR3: CASSFGVPNYGYTF. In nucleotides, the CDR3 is TGTGCCAGCAGTTTTGGGGTCCCGAACTATGGCTACACCTTC.

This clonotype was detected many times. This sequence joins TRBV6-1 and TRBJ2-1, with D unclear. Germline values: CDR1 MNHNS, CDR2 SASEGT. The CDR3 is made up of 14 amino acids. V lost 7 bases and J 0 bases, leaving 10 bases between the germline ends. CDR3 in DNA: TGTGCCAGCATTGCCCAGAGCTCCTACAATGAGCAGTTCTTC. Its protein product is CASIAQSSYNEQFF.

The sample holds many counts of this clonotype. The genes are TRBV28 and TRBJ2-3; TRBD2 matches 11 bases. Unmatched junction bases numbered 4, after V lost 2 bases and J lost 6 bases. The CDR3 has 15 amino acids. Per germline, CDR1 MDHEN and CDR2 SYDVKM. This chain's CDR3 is CASSLGTSGSDTQYF. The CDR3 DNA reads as TGTGCCAGCAGTTTAGGTACTAGCGGGAGTGATACGCAGTATTTT.

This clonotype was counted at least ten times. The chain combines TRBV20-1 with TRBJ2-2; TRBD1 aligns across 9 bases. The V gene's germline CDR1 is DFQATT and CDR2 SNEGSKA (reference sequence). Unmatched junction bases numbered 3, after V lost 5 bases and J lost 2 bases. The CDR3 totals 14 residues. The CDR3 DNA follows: TGCAGTGCTGTGACAGGGGGAAACACCGGGGAGCTGTTTTTT. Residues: CSAVTGGNTGELFF.

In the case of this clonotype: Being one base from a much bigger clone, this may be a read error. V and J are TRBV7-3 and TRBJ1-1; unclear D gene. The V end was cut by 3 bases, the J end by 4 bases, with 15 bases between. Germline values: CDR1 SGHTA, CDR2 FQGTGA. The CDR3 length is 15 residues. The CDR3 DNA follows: TGTGCCAGCAGCTTCTTCTGGGGAATGGGCACTGAAGCTTTCTTT. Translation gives CASSFFWGMGTEAFF. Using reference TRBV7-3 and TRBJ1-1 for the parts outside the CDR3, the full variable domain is GAGVSQTPSNKVTEKGKYVELRCDPISGHTALYWYRQSLGQGPEFLIYFQGTGAADDSGLPNDRFFAVRPEGSVSTLKIQRTERGDSAVYLCASSFFWGMGTEAFFGQGTRLTVV.

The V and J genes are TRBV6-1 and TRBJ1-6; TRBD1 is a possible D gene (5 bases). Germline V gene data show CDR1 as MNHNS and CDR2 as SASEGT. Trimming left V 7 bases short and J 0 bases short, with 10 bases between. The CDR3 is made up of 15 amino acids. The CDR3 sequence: CASNSGGSYNSPLHF. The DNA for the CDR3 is TGTGCCAGCAACTCCGGGGGCTCCTATAATTCACCCCTCCACTTT.

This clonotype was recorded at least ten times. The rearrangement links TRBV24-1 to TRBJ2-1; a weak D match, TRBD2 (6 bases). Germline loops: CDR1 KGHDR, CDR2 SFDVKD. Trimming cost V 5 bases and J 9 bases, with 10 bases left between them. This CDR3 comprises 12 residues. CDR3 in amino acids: CATSVGGTEQFF. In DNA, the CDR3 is TGTGCCACCAGTGTAGGAGGGACTGAGCAGTTCTTC.

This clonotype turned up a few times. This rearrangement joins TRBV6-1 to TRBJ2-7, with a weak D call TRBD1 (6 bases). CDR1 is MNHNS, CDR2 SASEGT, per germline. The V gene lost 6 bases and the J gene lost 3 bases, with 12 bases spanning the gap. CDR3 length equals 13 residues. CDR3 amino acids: CASSRDNRYEQYF. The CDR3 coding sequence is TGTGCCAGCAGCCGGGACAACCGCTACGAGCAGTACTTC.

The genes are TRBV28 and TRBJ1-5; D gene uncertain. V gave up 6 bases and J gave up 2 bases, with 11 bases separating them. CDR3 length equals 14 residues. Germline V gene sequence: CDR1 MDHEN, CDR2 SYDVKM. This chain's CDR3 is CASRKSFGNQPQHF. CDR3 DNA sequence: TGTGCCAGCAGGAAGAGTTTTGGCAATCAGCCCCAGCATTTT.